This entry features one T cell receptor beta chain sequence. The data were obtained in a study of OX40 agonist ivuxolimab in advanced cancers. TCRdb's copy holds only in-frame clones and misses some; the assay was immunoSEQ multiplex PCR. The sample yields some 110,000 clones, over 75% seen once. Sequenced here: CD4+ or CD8+ T cells sorted from blood, sampled in a trial of the OX40 agonist ivuxolimab. The sequence was obtained from an adult with an advanced solid tumor such as melanoma, head and neck, liver or kidney cancer.

The CDR3 reads CASSDQGGVQPQHF. The DNA of the CDR3 is TGTGCCAGCAGTGATCAGGGGGGTGTGCAGCCCCAGCATTTT. The rearrangement links TRBV6-4 to TRBJ1-5; TRBD1 matches 7 bases. Germline CDR1 MRHNA, CDR2 SNTAGT. Trimming cost V 3 bases and J 7 bases; bases outside gene matches: 6. The CDR3 has 14 amino acids.